This TCR beta chain was identified during a study of vaccination and CD4 T cells after COVID-19. Study context: Once diagnosed, patients had post-COVID samples drawn a median around 110 days later (range 35 to 161). Control cultures were supplied with a CEFX pool, an HIV-1 Nef pool, or no peptide at all. General study findings and limits: Recorded median SARS-CoV-2-reactive clonotype numbers increased from about 20 to 38 without reaching significance.

Sequencing of the DNA from cultured CD4+ T cells was carried out with the Oncomine TCR Beta short-read assay. A single record per CDR3 protein comes from TCRdb applying MiXCR to the PCR reads. This table holds 20,000 or so distinct CDR3 sequences, around 66% found once. This sample's treatment: approximately 9-day PBMC culture with coronavirus spike peptide pools or control peptides (ViraFEST assay). Peptide-pool expansion of antigen-specific T cells preceded TCR sequencing in ViraFEST. With respect to this clonotype: Its specificity is not known.

The CDR3 totals 15 residues. The V and J ends lost 0 bases and 5 bases respectively, with 11 bases between them. The V gene's germline CDR1 is MNHEY and CDR2 SVGAGI. This sequence originates from a human donor who had recovered from COVID-19. Specimen: CD4+ T cells from blood, cultured in vitro. This chain connects TRBV6-5 to TRBJ1-5; no definite D call. The CDR3 region has the DNA TGTGCCAGCAGTTACTCGAGGAGGCAACATCAGCCCCAGCATTTT. It encodes CASSYSRRQHQPQHF.